The present T cell receptor (beta chain) was sequenced within a study of shared clonotypes between healthy human individuals. On the study more broadly: Donor composition was a couple of women and three men, aged 18 to 49. The study, taken as a whole, reports: Donors were few, which limited the genetic and exposure-history diversity represented. The researchers took only blood, and tissue repertoires probably look different.

This CDR3 contains 14 residues. Germline values: CDR1 MDHEN, CDR2 SYDVKM. V dropped 11 bases and J dropped 2; count of bases not matched to a gene: 7. Generated by immunoSEQ multiplex PCR, the TCRdb table keeps only in-frame clones and is missing some. The sample contains more than 450,000 clones, 79% of which appear only once. A note on this clone: Its antigen is still unknown.

The clonotype originates from a woman aged 40 to 50 in good health. Some clones in this sample may be carry-over from other donors' samples. This chain connects TRBV28 to TRBJ2-2; TRBD1 aligns across 8 bases. Specimen: PBMCs. CDR3 residues: CAGQGSRNTGELFF. CDR3 nucleotide sequence: TGTGCCGGACAGGGTTCTCGTAACACCGGGGAGCTGTTTTTT. Variable domain in full (rest from reference TRBV28 and TRBJ2-2): DVKVTQSSRYLVKRTGEKVFLECVQDMDHENMFWYRQDPGLGLRLIYFSYDVKMKEKGDIPEGYSVSREKKERFSLILESASTNQTSMYLCAGQGSRNTGELFFGEGSRLTVL.